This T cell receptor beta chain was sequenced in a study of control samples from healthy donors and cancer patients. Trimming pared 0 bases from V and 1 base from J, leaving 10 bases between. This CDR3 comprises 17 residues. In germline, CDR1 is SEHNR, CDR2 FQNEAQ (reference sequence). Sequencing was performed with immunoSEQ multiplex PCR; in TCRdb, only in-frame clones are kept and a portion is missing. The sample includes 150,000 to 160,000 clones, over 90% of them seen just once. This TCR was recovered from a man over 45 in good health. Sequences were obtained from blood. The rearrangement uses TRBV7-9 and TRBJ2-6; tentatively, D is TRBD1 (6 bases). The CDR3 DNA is TGTGCCAGCAGCTTAGCGCTCGGGACATCTGGGGCCAACGTCCTGACTTTC. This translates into CASSLALGTSGANVLTF.